This TCR beta chain was sequenced during a study of T cells after yellow fever vaccination. TCRdb redid the calling of the 5' RACE reads with MiXCR, one entry per CDR3 protein. Of a few hundred thousand distinct CDR3 sequences listed, more than 3% are singletons. This clonotype was found a few times. Its target is unknown. Trimming cost V 5 bases and J 0 bases, with 11 bases left between them. Germline V CDR1 and CDR2: SGHAT, FQNNGV. The CDR3 covers 15 residues. General study points: Booster sampling recovered most clones from primary vaccination (about 97% CD4, roughly 90% CD8).

This TCR derives from a man aged 18 to 29 who received the YFV17D yellow fever vaccine. This specimen consisted of PBMCs, obtained on the day of the yellow fever booster vaccination. This chain links TRBV11-2 with TRBJ1-3; possible D gene TRBD1, 5 bases. The CDR3 coding sequence is TGTGCCAGCAGCCCACAGGTCCACTCTGGAAACACCATATATTTT. Encoded protein: CASSPQVHSGNTIYF.